The sequence of this TCR beta chain was determined in a study of T cell responses to AZD1222 COVID-19 vaccine. Whole-study results and caveats: No repertoire was sampled before or during the peak T cell response, only after it. The study found vaccine-associated CD4 TCRs spanning spike, dominant at 160-218 and 743-854. When two AZD1222 doses had been given, Spike-specific TCR breadth and depth rose.

The CDR3 loop spans 17 amino acids. The V gene end was trimmed by 3 bases and the J gene end by 8 bases; junction bases not matched to a gene: 21. The germline CDR1 and CDR2 sequences are DFQATT and SNEGSKA (reference sequence). On this clone: The antigen remains unidentified.

Sequencing was performed with immunoSEQ multiplex PCR; in TCRdb, only in-frame clones are kept and a portion is missing. The sample contains tens of thousands of clones, 60% to 80% of which appear only once. The clonotype was recovered from an adult who received the AZD1222 COVID-19 vaccine. This sample comprised peripheral blood, obtained 28 days after the second AZD1222 dose. The chain links TRBV20-1 to TRBJ1-1; 7 bases are shared with TRBD1. CDR3 DNA sequence: TGCAGTGCTAGTGCCCTCCCCGAAGACAGGGCGTTCATCGAAGCTTTCTTT. Translating gives CSASALPEDRAFIEAFF.